The 9 T cell receptor beta chains below all came from one sample that was sequenced in a study of shared clonotypes between healthy human individuals. Some clones are missing from TCRdb's copy, which holds only in-frame ones; the method was immunoSEQ multiplex PCR. The sample has 950,000 to 1,100,000 clones, about three quarters seen once; the top ten hold about 1.5%. Source material: memory CD4+ T cells sorted from blood. Subset meaning: CD45RA-negative fraction. These receptors were obtained from a man between 18 and 35 years old in good health.

J is TRBJ1-6 and V is TRBV18; no definite D call. V lost 3 bases and J lost 8, with 11 bases in between. This CDR3 has 14 residues. Germline V CDR1 and CDR2: KGHSH, LQKENI. As DNA, the CDR3 is TGTGCCAGCTCACCTGCGGTAAACGATTCACCCCTCCACTTT. Translated: CASSPAVNDSPLHF.

J is TRBJ1-5 and V is TRBV6-1; TRBD1 agrees at 8 bases. CDR3 length equals 14 residues. Unmatched junction bases numbered 6, after V lost 7 bases and J lost 4 bases. Germline values: CDR1 MNHNS, CDR2 SASEGT. DNA for the CDR3: TGTGCCAGCACGAGGGACAGGAATAATCAGCCCCAGCATTTT. Translated, it gives CASTRDRNNQPQHF.

The chain combines TRBV6-5 with TRBJ2-7; D possibly uses TRBD1 or TRBD2 (6 bases each). The CDR3 extends over 13 amino acids. Trimming pared 7 bases from V and 2 bases from J, leaving 12 bases between. Germline V gene data show CDR1 as MNHEY and CDR2 as SVGAGI. The CDR3 reads CASTGGQTYEQYF. The CDR3 region has the DNA TGTGCCAGCACCGGGGGACAAACCTACGAGCAGTACTTC.

This clone was recorded a few times. This chain joins TRBV29-1 and TRBJ2-5; 8 bases are a match to TRBD2. This CDR3 has 13 residues. Trimming at V came to 7 bases and at J to 5 bases, leaving 9 bases not matched to a gene. Germline values: CDR1 SQVTM, CDR2 ANQGSEA. DNA of the CDR3: TGCAGCGCGGGGGGGGTCGGGTCGGAGACCCAGTACTTC. It specifies CSAGGVGSETQYF.

This clone appeared once. The sample holds other DNA sequences that translate to the same CDR3. The chain carries TRBV28 and TRBJ1-4; 7 bases match TRBD1. The CDR3 sequence is 14 residues long. Unmatched junction bases numbered 8, after V lost 5 bases and J lost 8 bases. Germline lookup yields CDR1 MDHEN and CDR2 SYDVKM. The CDR3: CASSLRQGDEKLFF. DNA for the CDR3: TGTGCCAGCAGTCTAAGACAGGGCGACGAAAAACTGTTTTTT.

This clone was observed a handful of times. Other DNA sequences of this sample code for an identical CDR3. The chain has TRBV5-1 and TRBJ1-1; no clear D gene. Trimming shortened V by 0 bases and J by 1 base, and 4 bases separated the two germline ends. Germline V CDR1 and CDR2: SGHRS, YFSETQ. The CDR3 spans 13 residues. This CDR3 is CASSLGRNTEAFF. CDR3 nucleotide sequence: TGCGCCAGCAGCTTGGGACGGAACACTGAAGCTTTCTTT.

This clone was seen a handful of times. The rearrangement joins TRBV10-3 to TRBJ2-5; the D is unclear. The CDR3 sequence is 14 residues long. Per germline, CDR1 ENHRY and CDR2 SYGVKD. V lost 6 bases, J lost 1 base, and 12 bases lay in between. CDR3 amino acids: CAISPGQLQETQYF. The CDR3 DNA reads as TGTGCCATCAGCCCCGGCCAACTCCAAGAGACCCAGTACTTC.

The CDR3 region has the DNA TGTGCCTGGAGTGAGGGAAGACAAGCTAACTATGGCTACACCTTC. It yields the protein CAWSEGRQANYGYTF. The chain employs TRBV30 and TRBJ1-2; D gene unclear. This CDR3 has 15 residues. Between the trimmed V and J ends, which lost 1 base and 0 bases, there was a span of 12 bases. Germline V gives CDR1 GTSNPN, CDR2 SVGIG (reference sequence).

The chain joins TRBV5-5 to TRBJ1-6, with D tentatively TRBD1 (6 bases). V was cut by 4 bases and J by 8 bases, with 10 bases left in between. The CDR3 runs 13 residues. Germline V gene data show CDR1 as SGHKS and CDR2 as YYEKEE (reference sequence). The CDR3 here is CASSLEGDSPLHF. The CDR3 DNA reads as TGTGCCAGCAGCCTCGAGGGGGATTCACCCCTCCACTTT.